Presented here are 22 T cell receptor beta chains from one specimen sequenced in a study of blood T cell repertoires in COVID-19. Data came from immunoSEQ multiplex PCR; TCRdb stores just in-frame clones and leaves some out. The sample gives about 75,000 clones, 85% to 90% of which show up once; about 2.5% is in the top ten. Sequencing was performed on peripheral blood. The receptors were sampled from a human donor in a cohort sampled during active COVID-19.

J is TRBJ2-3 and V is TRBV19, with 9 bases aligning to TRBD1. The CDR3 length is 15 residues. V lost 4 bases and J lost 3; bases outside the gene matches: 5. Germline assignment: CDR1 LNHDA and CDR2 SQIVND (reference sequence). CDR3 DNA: TGTGCCAGTAGTACACAGGGGGCGCGGACAGATACGCAGTATTTT. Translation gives CASSTQGARTDTQYF.

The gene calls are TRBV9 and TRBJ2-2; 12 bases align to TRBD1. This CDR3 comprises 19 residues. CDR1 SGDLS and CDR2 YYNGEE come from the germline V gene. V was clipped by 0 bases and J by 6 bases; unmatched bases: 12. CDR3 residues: CASSVVGSEGQGAAGELFF. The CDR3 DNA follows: TGTGCCAGCAGCGTAGTGGGTTCGGAGGGACAGGGGGCTGCCGGGGAGCTGTTTTTT. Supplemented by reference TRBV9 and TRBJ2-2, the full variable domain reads DSGVTQTPKHLITATGQRVTLRCSPRSGDLSVYWYQQSLDQGLQFLIQYYNGEERAKGNILERFSAQQFPDLHSELNLSSLELGDSALYFCASSVVGSEGQGAAGELFFGEGSRLTVL.

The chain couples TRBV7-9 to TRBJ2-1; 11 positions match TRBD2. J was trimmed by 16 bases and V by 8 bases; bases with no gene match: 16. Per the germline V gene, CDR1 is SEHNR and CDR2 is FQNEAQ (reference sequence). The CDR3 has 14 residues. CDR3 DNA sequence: TGTGCCAGCGGCTCCGGGACTAGCGGACAAGAAACTTTCTTC. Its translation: CASGSGTSGQETFF.

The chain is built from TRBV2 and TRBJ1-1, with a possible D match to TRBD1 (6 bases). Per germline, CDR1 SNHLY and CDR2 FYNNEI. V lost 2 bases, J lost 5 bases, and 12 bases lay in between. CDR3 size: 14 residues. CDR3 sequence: CASSEKGQGTEAFF. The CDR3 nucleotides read TGTGCCAGCAGTGAAAAGGGGCAGGGGACTGAAGCTTTCTTT.

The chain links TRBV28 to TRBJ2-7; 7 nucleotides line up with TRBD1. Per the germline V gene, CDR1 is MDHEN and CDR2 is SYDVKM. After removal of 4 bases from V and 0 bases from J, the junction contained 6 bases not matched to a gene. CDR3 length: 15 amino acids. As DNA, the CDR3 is TGTGCCAGCAGTTCCAGGGGGAATCCCTCCTACGAGCAGTACTTC. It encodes CASSSRGNPSYEQYF. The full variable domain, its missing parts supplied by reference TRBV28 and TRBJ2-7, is DVKVTQSSRYLVKRTGEKVFLECVQDMDHENMFWYRQDPGLGLRLIYFSYDVKMKEKGDIPEGYSVSREKKERFSLILESASTNQTSMYLCASSSRGNPSYEQYFGPGTRLTVT.

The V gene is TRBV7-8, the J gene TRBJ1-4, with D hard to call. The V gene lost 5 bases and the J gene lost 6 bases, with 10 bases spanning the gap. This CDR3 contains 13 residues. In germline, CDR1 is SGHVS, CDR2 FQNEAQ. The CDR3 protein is CASSMGSYEKLFF. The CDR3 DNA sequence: TGTGCCAGCAGCATGGGGAGCTATGAAAAACTGTTTTTT. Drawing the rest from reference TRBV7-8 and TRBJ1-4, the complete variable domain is GAGVSQSPRYKVAKRGQDVALRCDPISGHVSLFWYQQALGQGPEFLTYFQNEAQLDKSGLPSDRFFAERPEGSVSTLKIQRTQQEDSAVYLCASSMGSYEKLFFGSGTQLSVL.

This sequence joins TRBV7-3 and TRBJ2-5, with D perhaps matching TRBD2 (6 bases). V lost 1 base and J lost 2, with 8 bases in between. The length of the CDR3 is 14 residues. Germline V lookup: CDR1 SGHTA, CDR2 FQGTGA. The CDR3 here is CASSLIAGQETQYF. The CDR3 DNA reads TGTGCCAGCAGCTTAATCGCGGGACAAGAGACCCAGTACTTC.

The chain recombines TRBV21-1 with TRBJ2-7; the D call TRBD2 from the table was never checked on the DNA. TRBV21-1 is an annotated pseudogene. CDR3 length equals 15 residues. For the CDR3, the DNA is TGTGCCAGCAGCTCAAGACTAGCGGACTCCTACGAGCAGTACTTC. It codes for CASSSRLADSYEQYF.

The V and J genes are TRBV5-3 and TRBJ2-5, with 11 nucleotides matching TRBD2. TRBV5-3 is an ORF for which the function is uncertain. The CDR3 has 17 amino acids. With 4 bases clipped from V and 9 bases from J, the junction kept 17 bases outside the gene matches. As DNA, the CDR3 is TGTGCCAGAAGCGGGCCGGGACTAGCGGAGGGGGCTGGGGCCCAGTACTTC. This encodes CARSGPGLAEGAGAQYF.

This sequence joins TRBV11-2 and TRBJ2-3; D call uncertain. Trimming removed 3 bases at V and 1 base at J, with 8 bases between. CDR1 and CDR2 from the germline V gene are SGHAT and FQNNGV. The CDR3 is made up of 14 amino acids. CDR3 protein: CASSLSRGTDTQYF. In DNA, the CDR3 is TGTGCCAGCAGCTTGTCTCGAGGCACAGATACGCAGTATTTT.

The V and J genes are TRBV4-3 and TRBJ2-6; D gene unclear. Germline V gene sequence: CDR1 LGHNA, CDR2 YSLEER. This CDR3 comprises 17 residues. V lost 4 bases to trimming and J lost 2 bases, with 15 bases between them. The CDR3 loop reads CASSLQFDTPGANVLTF. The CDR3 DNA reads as TGCGCCAGCAGCCTTCAGTTTGACACCCCTGGGGCCAACGTCCTGACTTTC.

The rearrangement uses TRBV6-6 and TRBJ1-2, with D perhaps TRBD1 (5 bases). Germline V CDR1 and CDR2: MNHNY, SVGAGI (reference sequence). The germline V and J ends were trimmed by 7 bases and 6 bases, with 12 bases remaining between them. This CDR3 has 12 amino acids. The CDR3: CASMGGINGYTF. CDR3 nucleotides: TGTGCCAGCATGGGGGGGATAAATGGCTACACCTTC.

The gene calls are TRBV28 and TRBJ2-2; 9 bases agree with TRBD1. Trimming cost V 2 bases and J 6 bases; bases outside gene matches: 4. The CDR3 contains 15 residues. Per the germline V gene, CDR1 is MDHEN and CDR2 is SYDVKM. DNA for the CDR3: TGTGCCAGCAGTTTACCCACAGGGGGCTCCGGGGAGCTGTTTTTT. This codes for CASSLPTGGSGELFF.

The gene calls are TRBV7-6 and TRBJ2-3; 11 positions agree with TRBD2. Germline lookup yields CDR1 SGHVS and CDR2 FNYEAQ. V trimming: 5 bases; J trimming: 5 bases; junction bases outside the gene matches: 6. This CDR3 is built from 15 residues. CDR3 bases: TGTGCCAGCAGCCCGACTAGCGGGGCGAAAGATACGCAGTATTTT. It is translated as CASSPTSGAKDTQYF.

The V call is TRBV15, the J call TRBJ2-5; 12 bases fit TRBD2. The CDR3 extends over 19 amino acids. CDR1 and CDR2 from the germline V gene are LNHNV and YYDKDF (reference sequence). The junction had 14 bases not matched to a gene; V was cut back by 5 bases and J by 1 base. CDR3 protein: CATSSPRASGRAGQETQYF. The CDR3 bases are TGTGCCACCAGCTCCCCAAGGGCTAGCGGGAGGGCCGGCCAAGAGACCCAGTACTTC.

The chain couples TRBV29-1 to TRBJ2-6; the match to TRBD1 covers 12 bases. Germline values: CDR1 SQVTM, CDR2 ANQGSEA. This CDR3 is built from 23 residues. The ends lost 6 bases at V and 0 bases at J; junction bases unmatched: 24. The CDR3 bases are TGCAGCGTGACCGGGACAGGGGGCACGGGATCCGACCACCCATACTCTGGGGCCAACGTCCTGACTTTC. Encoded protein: CSVTGTGGTGSDHPYSGANVLTF. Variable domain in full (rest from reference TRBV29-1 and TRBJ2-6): SAVISQKPSRDICQRGTSLTIQCQVDSQVTMMFWYRQQPGQSLTLIATANQGSEATYESGFVIDKFPISRPNLTFSTLTVSNMSPEDSSIYLCSVTGTGGTGSDHPYSGANVLTFGAGSRLTVL.

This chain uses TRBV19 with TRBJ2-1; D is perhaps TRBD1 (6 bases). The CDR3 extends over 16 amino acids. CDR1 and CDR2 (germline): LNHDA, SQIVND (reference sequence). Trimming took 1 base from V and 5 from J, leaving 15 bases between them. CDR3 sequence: CASSIGVGGIDNEQFF. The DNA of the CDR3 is TGTGCCAGTAGTATAGGAGTAGGGGGAATTGACAATGAGCAGTTCTTC.

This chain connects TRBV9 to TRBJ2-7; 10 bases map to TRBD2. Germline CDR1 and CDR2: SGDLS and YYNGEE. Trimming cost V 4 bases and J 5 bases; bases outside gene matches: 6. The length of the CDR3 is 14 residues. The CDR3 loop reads CASSPGTSVNEQYF. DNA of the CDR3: TGTGCCAGCAGCCCCGGGACTAGCGTCAACGAGCAGTACTTC.

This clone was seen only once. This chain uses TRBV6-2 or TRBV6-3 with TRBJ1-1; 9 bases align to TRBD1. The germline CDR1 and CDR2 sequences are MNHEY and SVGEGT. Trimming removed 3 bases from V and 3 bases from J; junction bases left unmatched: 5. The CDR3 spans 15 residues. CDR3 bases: TGTGCCAGCAGTTATTCCGACAGGGGGTACACTGAAGCTTTCTTT. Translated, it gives CASSYSDRGYTEAFF.

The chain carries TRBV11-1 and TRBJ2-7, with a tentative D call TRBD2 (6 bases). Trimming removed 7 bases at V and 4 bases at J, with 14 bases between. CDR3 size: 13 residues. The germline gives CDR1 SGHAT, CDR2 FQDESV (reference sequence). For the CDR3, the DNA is TGTGCCAGCACCCCGGACTATAGATACGAGCAGTACTTC. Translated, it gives CASTPDYRYEQYF.

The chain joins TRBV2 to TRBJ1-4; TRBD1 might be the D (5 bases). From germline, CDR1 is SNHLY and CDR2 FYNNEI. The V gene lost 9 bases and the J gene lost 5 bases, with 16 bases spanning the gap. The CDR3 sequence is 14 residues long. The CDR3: CASGRDGQNEKLFF. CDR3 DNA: TGTGCCAGTGGGCGGGACGGACAAAATGAAAAACTGTTTTTT.

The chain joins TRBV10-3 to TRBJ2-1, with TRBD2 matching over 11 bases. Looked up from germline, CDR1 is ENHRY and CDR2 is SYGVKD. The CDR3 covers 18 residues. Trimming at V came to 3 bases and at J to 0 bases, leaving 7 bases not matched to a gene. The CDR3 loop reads CAISDLAGGTSSYNEQFF. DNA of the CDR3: TGTGCCATCAGTGACTTAGCGGGGGGGACCAGCTCCTACAATGAGCAGTTCTTC.